These 27 T cell receptor beta chains came from one sample sequenced in a study of T cell responses to AZD1222 COVID-19 vaccine. The data were produced by immunoSEQ multiplex PCR, yet TCRdb's version contains in-frame clones alone and is incomplete. The sample holds over 110,000 clones, roughly 93% seen once. Sequenced material: peripheral blood, taken 28 days after the second AZD1222 dose. These receptors were obtained from an adult who received the AZD1222 COVID-19 vaccine.

The chain combines TRBV7-8 with TRBJ1-2, with D maybe TRBD1 (5 bases). In germline, CDR1 is SGHVS, CDR2 FQNEAQ. There are 13 residues in the CDR3. Deletions cut 1 base from V and 8 bases from J, with 11 bases between. This CDR3 reads CASSLGQGRGYTF. As DNA, the CDR3 is TGTGCCAGCAGCTTAGGTCAGGGAAGGGGCTACACCTTC.

This chain links TRBV5-1 with TRBJ2-7; TRBD1 aligns across 7 bases. This CDR3 spans 15 amino acids. Trimming removed 4 bases from V and 3 bases from J; junction bases left unmatched: 10. Germline V gene sequence: CDR1 SGHRS, CDR2 YFSETQ. The CDR3 DNA reads TGCGCCAGCAGCCTGCCTGGGACAGCCCTCTACGAGCAGTACTTC. Amino acid sequence: CASSLPGTALYEQYF.

This clone was picked up one time. This chain joins TRBV6-2 or TRBV6-3 and TRBJ1-5; a possible D gene is TRBD1 (5 bases). Germline CDR1 is MNHEY and CDR2 is SVGEGT. This CDR3 spans 14 amino acids. The germline V and J ends were trimmed by 4 bases and 3 bases, with 10 bases remaining between them. The CDR3 nucleotides read TGTGCCAGCAGTTTAGACAGCTACAATCAGCCCCAGCATTTT. It translates to CASSLDSYNQPQHF.

The CDR3 region is CASSPETGVDYGYTF. CDR3 bases: TGTGCCAGCTCACCAGAAACAGGGGTGGACTATGGCTACACCTTC. The chain links TRBV18 to TRBJ1-2; the match to TRBD1 covers 7 bases. CDR1 KGHSH and CDR2 LQKENI come from the germline V gene. This CDR3 is built from 15 residues. V gave up 2 bases and J gave up 3 bases; unmatched junction bases: 6.

CDR3 coding DNA: TGTGCCAGCAGGCCGGGCGAGCAGTACGTC. This translates into CASRPGEQYV. This sequence joins TRBV5-8 and TRBJ2-7; D is ambiguous. The CDR3 consists of 10 residues. Trimming stripped 5 bases from V and 6 bases from J, with 6 bases between. The germline CDR1 and CDR2 sequences are SGHTS and YDEGEE.

This chain uses TRBV19 with TRBJ2-7; 8 nucleotides line up with TRBD1. With 8 bases clipped from V and 6 bases from J, the junction kept 9 bases outside the gene matches. The CDR3 has 13 amino acids. The germline V gene has CDR1 LNHDA and CDR2 SQIVND (reference sequence). The CDR3 here is CASRRQGMSEQYF. CDR3 bases: TGTGCCAGTCGACGACAGGGGATGAGCGAGCAGTACTTC. The whole variable domain, remainder taken from reference TRBV19 and TRBJ2-7, is DGGITQSPKYLFRKEGQNVTLSCEQNLNHDAMYWYRQDPGQGLRLIYYSQIVNDFQKGDIAEGYSVSREKKESFPLTVTSAQKNPTAFYLCASRRQGMSEQYFGPGTRLTVT.

This sequence joins TRBV10-3 and TRBJ2-1; 12 bases fit TRBD2. Germline CDR1 reads ENHRY; CDR2 reads SYGVKD. J was trimmed by 9 bases and V by 8 bases; bases with no gene match: 5. This CDR3 comprises 13 residues. Written as DNA, the CDR3 is TGTGCCATCCGACTAGCGGGAGAGGGTGAGCAGTTCTTC. Translated, it gives CAIRLAGEGEQFF.

The chain links TRBV30 to TRBJ2-1; the match to TRBD2 covers 9 bases. There are 15 residues in the CDR3. The germline V gene has CDR1 GTSNPN and CDR2 SVGIG (reference sequence). Unmatched junction bases numbered 12, after V lost 3 bases and J lost 9 bases. The CDR3 sequence is CAWSPHSGRWGEQFF. The CDR3 bases are TGTGCCTGGAGCCCTCATAGCGGGAGATGGGGTGAGCAGTTCTTC.

The chain uses TRBV6-1 and TRBJ1-5, with 9 bases identical to TRBD1. V trimming: 2 bases; J trimming: 7 bases; junction bases outside the gene matches: 18. The CDR3 covers 19 residues. The germline V gene encodes CDR1 MNHNS and CDR2 SASEGT. In nucleotides, the CDR3 is TGTGCCAGCAGTGAATACCCATGGGGAGAGACAGGGGGTGGCCAGCCCCAGCATTTT. Its protein is CASSEYPWGETGGGQPQHF.

The chain combines TRBV4-2 with TRBJ1-1; 7 bases agree with TRBD1. Germline CDR1 is LGHNA and CDR2 is YNFKEQ. This CDR3 contains 14 residues. V shed 7 bases, J shed 0 bases, and the junction held 5 bases outside the gene matches. The CDR3 bases are TGTGCCAGCACCCGGGGACAGCTGAACACTGAAGCTTTCTTT. Residues: CASTRGQLNTEAFF.

This chain links TRBV4-1 with TRBJ2-7; unclear D gene. V lost 4 bases, J lost 0 bases, and 7 bases lay in between. The CDR3 spans 13 residues. Germline lookup yields CDR1 MGHRA and CDR2 YSYEKL. CDR3 sequence: CASSPTTSYEQYF. In nucleotides, the CDR3 is TGCGCCAGCAGCCCTACAACCTCCTACGAGCAGTACTTC.

The V call is TRBV30, the J call TRBJ1-1; 7 positions agree with TRBD1. V lost 3 bases and J lost 4; bases outside the gene matches: 5. Germline CDR1 GTSNPN, CDR2 SVGIG (reference sequence). This CDR3 is 13 amino acids long. CDR3 DNA: TGTGCCTGGAGCCATGACAGGGTCACTGAAGCTTTCTTT. This translates into CAWSHDRVTEAFF.

The genes are TRBV6-5 and TRBJ1-1; the match to TRBD1 covers 9 bases. V lost 6 bases, J lost 5 bases, and 7 bases stayed unmatched. Germline V gene lookup returns CDR1 MNHEY and CDR2 SVGAGI. This CDR3 has 14 amino acids. CDR3 nucleotide sequence: TGTGCCAGCAGAACTACAGGGGGCTGGACTGAAGCTTTCTTT. It translates to CASRTTGGWTEAFF.

For the CDR3, the DNA is TGTGCCAGTAGCCCTGGGATAAAGGGAAAACTGTTTTTT. Translated: CASSPGIKGKLFF. J is TRBJ1-4 and V is TRBV19; D uncertain. The CDR3 contains 13 residues. The germline V gene has CDR1 LNHDA and CDR2 SQIVND (reference sequence). Trimming stripped 6 bases from V and 10 bases from J, with 15 bases between.

The V call is TRBV30, the J call TRBJ1-6; TRBD1 matches at 7 bases. CDR3 length equals 15 residues. Losses at the gene ends were 4 bases for V and 7 bases for J; bases not matched to a gene: 10. Germline assignment: CDR1 GTSNPN and CDR2 SVGIG (reference sequence). As DNA, the CDR3 is TGTGCCTGGACGACAGGGCTCGGGTTGAATTCACCCCTCCACTTT. It yields the protein CAWTTGLGLNSPLHF.

This chain connects TRBV27 to TRBJ1-6; D unclear. This CDR3 comprises 13 residues. V lost 0 bases, J lost 10 bases, and 7 bases lay in between. Per the germline V gene, CDR1 is MNHEY and CDR2 is SMNVEV (reference sequence). The CDR3 coding sequence is TGTGCCAGCAGTTTATCGTTGGGATCACCCCTCCACTTT. Translating it yields CASSLSLGSPLHF.

The rearrangement links TRBV7-3 to TRBJ1-2; D is uncertain. Germline V lookup: CDR1 SGHTA, CDR2 FQGTGA. V shed 4 bases and J shed 1 base, with 7 bases lying between them. The CDR3 totals 13 residues. The CDR3 sequence is CASSSGDNYGYTF. The CDR3 region has the DNA TGTGCCAGCAGCTCGGGAGATAACTATGGCTACACCTTC. The full variable domain, with the rest looked up from reference TRBV7-3 and TRBJ1-2, is GAGVSQTPSNKVTEKGKYVELRCDPISGHTALYWYRQSLGQGPEFLIYFQGTGAADDSGLPNDRFFAVRPEGSVSTLKIQRTERGDSAVYLCASSSGDNYGYTFGSGTRLTVV.

J is TRBJ2-7 and V is TRBV5-5; no definite D call. CDR3 length: 12 residues. The V gene's germline CDR1 is SGHKS and CDR2 YYEKEE (reference sequence). Trimming took 5 bases from V and 6 from J, leaving 12 bases between them. The CDR3 is CASSSLASEQYF. The CDR3 DNA sequence: TGTGCCAGCAGTTCCTTAGCAAGCGAGCAGTACTTC.

This clone showed up just once. This chain uses TRBV5-6 with TRBJ2-1; D remains ambiguous. This CDR3 contains 12 residues. The V end was cut by 0 bases, the J end by 7 bases, with 5 bases between. CDR1 and CDR2 (germline): SGHDT, YYEEEE. The CDR3, as DNA: TGTGCCAGCAGCTTGGACCCGAATGAGCAGTTCTTC. Translation: CASSLDPNEQFF.

The chain combines TRBV2 with TRBJ2-5, with no clear D. The germline CDR1 and CDR2 sequences are SNHLY and FYNNEI. The CDR3 is made up of 13 amino acids. V gave up 4 bases and J gave up 1 base, with 7 bases separating them. This chain's CDR3 is CASSAGLQETQYF. CDR3 nucleotide sequence: TGTGCCAGCAGTGCCGGGCTCCAAGAGACCCAGTACTTC.

The chain combines TRBV7-3 with TRBJ2-6; TRBD2 is a possible D gene (5 bases). Germline CDR1 SGHTA, CDR2 FQGTGA. Trimming removed 2 bases at V and 3 bases at J, with 14 bases between. The CDR3 sequence is 17 residues long. The CDR3, as DNA: TGTGCCAGCAGCTTACGTTACGAAGGGAGTGGGGCCAACGTCCTGACTTTC. It encodes CASSLRYEGSGANVLTF.

This clone occurred once. In the same sample, other DNA sequences code for this CDR3. The rearrangement joins TRBV28 to TRBJ1-2; 7 bases line up with TRBD1. CDR3 length: 13 residues. Trimming at V came to 2 bases and at J to 4 bases, leaving 1 base not matched to a gene. The germline gives CDR1 MDHEN, CDR2 SYDVKM. Here the CDR3 reads CASSLGQVYGYTF. The CDR3 DNA reads as TGTGCCAGCAGTTTAGGACAGGTCTATGGCTACACCTTC.

The V call is TRBV4-1, the J call TRBJ2-1, with D possibly TRBD2 on 5 matching bases. The CDR3 contains 15 residues. In germline, CDR1 is MGHRA, CDR2 YSYEKL. Trimming shortened V by 1 base and J by 3 bases, and 10 bases separated the two germline ends. The CDR3 region is CASSQVGRGYNEQFF. The CDR3 bases are TGCGCCAGCAGCCAAGTTGGCCGGGGCTACAATGAGCAGTTCTTC.

CDR3 region: CASSEVPRWERYEQYF. CDR3 DNA: TGTGCCAGCAGTGAAGTCCCCAGGTGGGAGCGCTACGAGCAGTACTTC. The V and J genes are TRBV6-1 and TRBJ2-7, with D possibly matching TRBD2 (5 bases). Germline-derived CDR1 and CDR2 are MNHNS and SASEGT. Trimming removed 1 base at V and 3 bases at J, with 16 bases between. The CDR3 has 16 residues.

The gene calls are TRBV10-1 and TRBJ2-1; 8 nucleotides align to TRBD2. This CDR3 is 14 amino acids long. Per the germline V gene, CDR1 is WNHNN and CDR2 is SYGVQD (reference sequence). V dropped 6 bases and J dropped 7; count of bases not matched to a gene: 8. CDR3 bases: TGCGCCAGCAGCCCCGGCGCGGGAGGTAATGAGCAGTTCTTC. This codes for CASSPGAGGNEQFF.

The V call is TRBV7-9, the J call TRBJ1-4; unclear D gene. The CDR3 sequence is 16 residues long. Germline CDR1 reads SEHNR; CDR2 reads FQNEAQ (reference sequence). V lost 5 bases, J lost 0 bases, and 13 bases lay in between. The CDR3 reads CASSPHPDPTNEKLFF. CDR3 sequence (DNA): TGTGCCAGCAGCCCACACCCGGATCCAACTAATGAAAAACTGTTTTTT.

CDR3 DNA: TGTGCCAGCGCTACAACGGGACCCAACACTGAAGCTTTCTTT. As protein: CASATTGPNTEAFF. The J gene is TRBJ1-1, the V gene TRBV4-2, with D tentatively TRBD1 (5 bases). In germline, CDR1 is LGHNA, CDR2 YNFKEQ. The CDR3 has 14 residues. The ends were cut back, 8 bases at V and 2 bases at J, with 15 bases in the middle.